This T cell receptor (beta chain) stems from a study of blood T cells in healthy people across ages (dated by TCRdb to between 2014 and 2017). About the study as a whole: Template switching captured roughly one uniquely barcoded TCR beta cDNA molecule per two T cells in model experiments. The study measured age-related changes in TCR beta repertoire diversity using deep sequencing normalized with unique cDNA molecular identifiers. The donors were split into four age groups: young (average 16 years), middle-aged (about 40), aged (approximately 60) and long-lived (under 85). The study analyzed two additional independent replicas of 1 million unique cDNA reads from the same blood draw for two donors, one aged 18 to 29 and one aged 80 or older. To avoid experimental bias, donors of different ages were spread randomly across the sequencing lanes.

Many counts were recorded for this clonotype. Its antigen has not been determined. Per-nucleotide qualities are absent, and no much larger clonotype sits a single base away. Broad study findings and their caveats: Observed TCR beta diversity per million T cells fell roughly linearly with age, and a significant reduction was already apparent by age roughly 40. Compared with the aged group, more naive CD4+ T cells, fewer expanded clones and increased TCR diversity were shown by the long-lived group, suggesting age selection. The CMV infection status of donors was not known, potentially confounding age-related changes in expanded clonotypes. Total diversity estimates from one million sequenced T cells were considered lower bounds and underestimates. Conclusive comparison of naive and antigen-experienced compartments was prevented by the profiling of bulk unsorted PBMCs. The percentage of naive T cells measured by flow cytometry correlated strongly with observed TCR beta diversity.

The 35 to 40 donors, aged about 6 to 100 years, were systemically healthy Caucasian individuals from Russia. About 9.6 milliliters of peripheral blood were collected from each donor into EDTA-treated Vacutainer tubes. Ficoll-Paque density-gradient centrifugation was used to isolate PBMCs, with at least 6 million per sample. Trizol reagent was used to extract total RNA from the PBMCs, yielding at least 5.5 micrograms per sample. For every donor, an aliquot of PBMCs went through flow cytometry to measure the percentages of naive CD45RAhigh/CD27high T cells. The library was built by means of 5' RACE. The sequencer was an Illumina HiSeq 2500. The second PCR ran for about 7 to 11 cycles and used a J-beta primer mix along with a sample-barcoded 5' primer. A unique molecular identifier was introduced onto each TCR beta cDNA molecule by a template-switch 5' adaptor carrying 12 random nucleotides. Each sample yielded at least 2.5 million CDR3-containing paired-end reads. All of the RNA was converted into first-strand cDNA using the Mint cDNA synthesis kit, with a TRBC-specific oligonucleotide serving as the primer. Following uracil-DNA glycosylase treatment, a first 18-cycle PCR with universal primers M1SS and BC2_uni_R was performed on all cDNA. The published analysis was carried out like this. Each sample was normalized by randomly selecting 1 million high-quality reads, each carrying a distinct molecular identifier. Instead of being binned into consensus sequences, reads that shared molecular identifiers were thrown out. MiTCR, run with a Q25 quality threshold and the strictest error-elimination algorithm, handled CDR3 identification, clonotype clustering and error correction. Lower-bound total TCR beta diversity was estimated with a nonparametric unseen species model using Euler transformation. In-frame beta chains were kept once TCRdb had trimmed the public reads at Q25 with fastp and called clones with MiXCR. Each CDR3 protein appears once, grouped with its most common genes and DNA. These V and J calls derive from TCRdb rather than the authors' analysis. This sample gives 600,000 or so distinct CDR3 sequences in total; approximately 30% of them show up just once. Of the sample, approximately 15% is held by the ten largest clones.

CDR1 SEHNR and CDR2 FQNEAQ were looked up in the germline V gene (reference sequence). Taken from cysteine to phenylalanine, the CDR3 has 19 residues. This entry keeps only the CDR3 DNA: 57 bases, framed from base 1. Germline trimming: 1 base from V, 1 base from J; junction bases outside gene matches: 11. The V and J genes are TRBV7-9 and TRBJ2-3; TRBD2 agrees with 10 junctional bases. The sequenced material came from blood. The clonotype comes from a woman aged 80 or over in good health. CDR3 protein: CASSLVASGGPYRTDTQYF. In nucleotides, the sequence is TGTGCCAGCAGCTTAGTCGCTAGCGGGGGCCCGTACCGCACAGATACGCAGTATTTT.